Listed below are T cell receptor beta chains from one sample, sequenced in a study of long-term antiretroviral therapy in people with HIV. Assay used: immunoSEQ multiplex PCR; TCRdb lists only in-frame clones, some missing. Of under 30,000 clones listed, over 90% are singletons. This specimen consisted of unsorted PBMCs, obtained 5.3 years after starting antiretroviral therapy. Receptors originate from a man aged 50-59 years with HIV. CDR3s include the opening cysteine and the closing phenylalanine or tryptophan. Each record gives: V gene, J gene, D gene, CDR3 length, clone size, CDR3 DNA, CDR3 protein. A D gene is named only where the DNA matches it firmly. A row's size may be missing; if present it is once, few, many or a size class.

V: TRBV7-2
J: TRBJ2-7
D: NA
length: 15
size: once
DNA: TGTGCCAGCAGCTTAGAAACGGGGGCCGGGAGGGAGCAGTACTTC
CDR3: CASSLETGAGREQYF

V: TRBV30
J: TRBJ2-7
D: NA
length: 14
size: NA
DNA: TGTGCCTGGAGGATACAGGGTTTCGCCTACGAGCAGTACTTC
CDR3: CAWRIQGFAYEQYF

V: TRBV28
J: TRBJ1-2
D: NA
length: 14
size: NA
DNA: TGTGCCAGCGGTTACAGGGAGTTTGTCTATGGCTACACCTTC
CDR3: CASGYREFVYGYTF

V: TRBV9
J: TRBJ2-7
D: TRBD1
length: 16
size: NA
DNA: TGTGCCAGCAGCGTAGGGGCAGGGGGCACCTCCTACGAGCAGTACTTC
CDR3: CASSVGAGGTSYEQYF

V: TRBV7-3
J: TRBJ2-2
D: NA
length: 14
size: NA
DNA: TGTGCCAGCAGCTTAACGGGTAACACCGGGGAGCTGTTTTTT
CDR3: CASSLTGNTGELFF

V: TRBV6-6
J: TRBJ2-3
D: NA
length: 15
size: NA
DNA: TGTGCCAGCAGTTCCCAGGGGACTAGCACAGATACGCAGTATTTT
CDR3: CASSSQGTSTDTQYF

V: TRBV19
J: TRBJ1-4
D: NA
length: 16
size: once
DNA: TGTGCCAGTAGTAGGGGAGCTGGCGGGCCGGGAGAAAAACTGTTTTTT
CDR3: CASSRGAGGPGEKLFF

V: TRBV7-6
J: TRBJ1-1
D: TRBD1
length: 13
size: once
DNA: TGTGCCAGCAGCCTAGGACAGGGCACTGAAGCTTTCTTT
CDR3: CASSLGQGTEAFF

V: TRBV30
J: TRBJ1-5
D: TRBD1
length: 14
size: NA
DNA: TGTGCCTGGAGTGCAGGGGGTAGCAATCAGCCCCAGCATTTT
CDR3: CAWSAGGSNQPQHF

V: TRBV4-1
J: TRBJ2-3
D: TRBD2
length: 16
size: NA
DNA: TGCGCCAGCAGCCAAGGGCGGGGGGGTCTCACAGATACGCAGTATTTT
CDR3: CASSQGRGGLTDTQYF

V: TRBV9
J: TRBJ2-7
D: TRBD1
length: 14
size: NA
DNA: TGTGCCAGCAGCGTAGCGGGACAGGGAGGGGAGCAGTACTTC
CDR3: CASSVAGQGGEQYF

V: TRBV19
J: TRBJ1-2
D: TRBD1
length: 14
size: NA
DNA: TGTGCCAGTAGTACCCGACAGGGCTATAATGGCTACACCTTC
CDR3: CASSTRQGYNGYTF